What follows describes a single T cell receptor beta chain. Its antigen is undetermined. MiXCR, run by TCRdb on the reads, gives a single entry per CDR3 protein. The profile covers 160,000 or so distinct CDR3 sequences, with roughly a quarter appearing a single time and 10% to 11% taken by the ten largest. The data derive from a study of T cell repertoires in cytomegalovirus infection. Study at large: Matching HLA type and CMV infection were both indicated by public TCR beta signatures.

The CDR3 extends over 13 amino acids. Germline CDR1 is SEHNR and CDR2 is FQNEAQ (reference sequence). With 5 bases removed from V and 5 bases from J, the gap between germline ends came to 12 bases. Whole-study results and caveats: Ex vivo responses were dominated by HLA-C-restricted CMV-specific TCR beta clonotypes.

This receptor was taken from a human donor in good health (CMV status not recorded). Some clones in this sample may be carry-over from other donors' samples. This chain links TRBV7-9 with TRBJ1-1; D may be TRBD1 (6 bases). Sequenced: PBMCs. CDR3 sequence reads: CASSGYRATEAFF. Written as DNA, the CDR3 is TGTGCCAGCAGCGGTTACAGGGCAACTGAAGCTTTCTTT.